This T cell receptor (beta chain) came from a study of radiotherapy plus CTLA-4 blockade in lung cancer. About the study: Of the patients, about 19% showed objective responses and around 32% attained disease control. General study results and limits: Response was reportedly best predicted by early blood T cell clone dynamics, with interferon-beta.

CTLA-4 blockade using ipilimumab, together with focal radiation, was received by patients with chemo-refractory metastatic non-small-cell lung cancer. The V and J ends lost 4 bases and 0 bases, in that order; junction bases with no gene match: 8. The CDR3 has 18 residues. From germline, CDR1 is MNHEY and CDR2 SMNVEV (reference sequence). Of note for this clone: Its matching antigen is unknown.

Assay: immunoSEQ multiplex PCR; the TCRdb copy retains only in-frame clones and omits some. Found here are 65,000 to 95,000 clones, 70% to 90% of them singletons; the top ten hold less than 0.9%. The chain combines TRBV27 with TRBJ2-1; TRBD2 matches at 11 bases. This specimen was peripheral blood, taken from a patient treated with radiotherapy plus ipilimumab. This clonotype originated in a human donor with non-small cell lung cancer who had stable disease on radiotherapy plus ipilimumab. CDR3 residues: CASSWSSGGWSSYNEQFF. For the CDR3, the DNA is TGTGCCAGCAGTTGGTCTAGCGGGGGGTGGAGCTCCTACAATGAGCAGTTCTTC.